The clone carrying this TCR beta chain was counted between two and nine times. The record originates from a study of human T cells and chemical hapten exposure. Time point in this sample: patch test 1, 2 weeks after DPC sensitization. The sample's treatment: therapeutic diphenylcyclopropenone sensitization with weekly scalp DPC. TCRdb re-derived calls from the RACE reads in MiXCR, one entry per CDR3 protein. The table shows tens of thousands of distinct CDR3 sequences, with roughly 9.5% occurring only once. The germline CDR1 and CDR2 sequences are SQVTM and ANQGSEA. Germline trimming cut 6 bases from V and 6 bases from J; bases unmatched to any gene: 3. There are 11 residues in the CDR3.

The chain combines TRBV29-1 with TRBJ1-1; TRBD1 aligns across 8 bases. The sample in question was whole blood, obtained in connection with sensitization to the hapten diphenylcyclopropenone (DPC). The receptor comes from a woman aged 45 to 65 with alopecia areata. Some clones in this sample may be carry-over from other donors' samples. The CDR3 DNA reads TGCAGCGTGACACAGGGGGCTGAAGCTTTCTTT. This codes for CSVTQGAEAFF.